The T cell receptor beta chain described here comes from a study of T cell repertoires in cytomegalovirus infection. The wider study: Epitope selection comprised recently identified HLA-C-restricted CMV epitopes and well-studied HLA-B-restricted CMV epitopes. A matching HLA type, together with CMV infection, was signaled by public TCR beta signatures.

TCRdb analysed the reads with MiXCR anew, one entry per CDR3 protein. Altogether 650,000 to 900,000 distinct CDR3 sequences are present, 25% to 30% being singletons, with the ten largest covering over 10%. Findings of the study overall: Clonotypes of TCR beta that were HLA-C-restricted and CMV-specific dominated the ex vivo response.

The CDR3 loop spans 15 amino acids. Between the trimmed V and J ends, which lost 7 bases and 3 bases, there was a span of 16 bases. Germline CDR1 ENHRY, CDR2 SYGVKD. This clonotype was seen a handful of times. Its antigen remains unidentified. The V gene is TRBV10-3, the J gene TRBJ1-3; a possible D gene is TRBD1 (6 bases). The TCR was taken from a human donor in good health (CMV status not recorded). Some clones in this sample may be carry-over from other donors' samples. Specimen: cultured CD8+ T cells from PBMCs, collected from culture after CMV antigen stimulation. The CDR3 nucleotides read TGTGCCATCAAAACTACAGGGTCGAGTGGAAACACCATATATTTT. This translates into CAIKTTGSSGNTIYF.